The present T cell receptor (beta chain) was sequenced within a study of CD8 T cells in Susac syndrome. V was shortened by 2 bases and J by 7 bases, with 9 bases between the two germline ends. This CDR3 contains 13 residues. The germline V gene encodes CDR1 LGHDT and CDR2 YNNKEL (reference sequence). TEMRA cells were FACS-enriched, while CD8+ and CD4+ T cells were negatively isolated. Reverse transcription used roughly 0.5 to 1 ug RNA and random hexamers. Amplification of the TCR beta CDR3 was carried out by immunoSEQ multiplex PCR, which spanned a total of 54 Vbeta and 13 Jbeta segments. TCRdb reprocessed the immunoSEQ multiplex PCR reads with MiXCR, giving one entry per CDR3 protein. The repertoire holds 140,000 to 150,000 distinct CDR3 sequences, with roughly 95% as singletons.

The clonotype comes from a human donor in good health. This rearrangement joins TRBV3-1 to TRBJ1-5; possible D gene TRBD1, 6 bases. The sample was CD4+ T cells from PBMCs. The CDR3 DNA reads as TGTGCCAGCAGCCAAACAGGGTGGCAGCCCCAGCATTTT. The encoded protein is CASSQTGWQPQHF.